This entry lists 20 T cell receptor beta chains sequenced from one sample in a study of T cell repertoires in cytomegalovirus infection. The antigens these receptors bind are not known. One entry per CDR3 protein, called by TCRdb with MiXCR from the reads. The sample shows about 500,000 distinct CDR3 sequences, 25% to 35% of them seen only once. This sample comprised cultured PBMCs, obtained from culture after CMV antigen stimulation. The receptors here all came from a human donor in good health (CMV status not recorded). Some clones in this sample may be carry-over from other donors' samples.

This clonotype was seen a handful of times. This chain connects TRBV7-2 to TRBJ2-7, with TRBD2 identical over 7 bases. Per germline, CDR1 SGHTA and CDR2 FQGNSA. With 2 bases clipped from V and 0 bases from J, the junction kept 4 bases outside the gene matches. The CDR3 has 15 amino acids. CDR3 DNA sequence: TGTGCCAGCAGCTTAAGGGTAGCGGGCTCCTACGAGCAGTACTTC. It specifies CASSLRVAGSYEQYF.

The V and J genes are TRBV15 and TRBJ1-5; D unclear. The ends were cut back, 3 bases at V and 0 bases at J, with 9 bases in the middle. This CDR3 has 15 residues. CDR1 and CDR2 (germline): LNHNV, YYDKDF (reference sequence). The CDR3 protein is CATSRERISNQPQHF. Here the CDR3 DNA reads TGTGCCACCAGCAGGGAGAGGATTAGCAATCAGCCCCAGCATTTT.

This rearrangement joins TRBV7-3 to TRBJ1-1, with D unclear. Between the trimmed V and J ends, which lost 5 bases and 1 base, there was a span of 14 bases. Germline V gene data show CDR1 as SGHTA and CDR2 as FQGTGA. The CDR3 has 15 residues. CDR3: CASSPHGSSNTEAFF. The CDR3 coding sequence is TGTGCCAGCAGCCCCCATGGAAGCTCGAACACTGAAGCTTTCTTT. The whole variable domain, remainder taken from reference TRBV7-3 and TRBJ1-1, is GAGVSQTPSNKVTEKGKYVELRCDPISGHTALYWYRQSLGQGPEFLIYFQGTGAADDSGLPNDRFFAVRPEGSVSTLKIQRTERGDSAVYLCASSPHGSSNTEAFFGQGTRLTVV.

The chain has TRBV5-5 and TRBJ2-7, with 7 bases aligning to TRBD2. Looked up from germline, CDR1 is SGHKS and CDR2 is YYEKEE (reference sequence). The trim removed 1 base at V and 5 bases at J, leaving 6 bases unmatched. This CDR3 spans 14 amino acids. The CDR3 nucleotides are TGTGCCAGCAGCTTGCAACTAGCGCGCCACGAGCAGTACGTC. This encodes CASSLQLARHEQYV.

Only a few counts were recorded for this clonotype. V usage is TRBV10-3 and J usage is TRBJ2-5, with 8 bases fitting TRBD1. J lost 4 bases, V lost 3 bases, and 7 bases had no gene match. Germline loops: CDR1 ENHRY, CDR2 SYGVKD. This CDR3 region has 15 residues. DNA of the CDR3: TGTGCCATCAGTGAAGACAGGGGCGGATTAGAGACCCAGTACTTC. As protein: CAISEDRGGLETQYF.

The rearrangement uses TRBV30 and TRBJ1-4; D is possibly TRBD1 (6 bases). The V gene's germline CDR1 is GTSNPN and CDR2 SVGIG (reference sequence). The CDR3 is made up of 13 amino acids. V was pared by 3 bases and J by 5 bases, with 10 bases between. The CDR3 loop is CAWSPGENEKLFF. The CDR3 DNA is TGTGCCTGGAGCCCAGGGGAAAATGAAAAACTGTTTTTT.

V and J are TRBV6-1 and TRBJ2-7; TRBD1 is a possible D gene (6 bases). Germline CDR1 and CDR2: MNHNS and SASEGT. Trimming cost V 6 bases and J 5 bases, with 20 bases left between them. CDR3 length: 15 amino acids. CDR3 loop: CASRPTSGQFHEQYF. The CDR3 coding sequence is TGTGCCAGCAGGCCCACCTCCGGACAGTTCCACGAGCAGTACTTC.

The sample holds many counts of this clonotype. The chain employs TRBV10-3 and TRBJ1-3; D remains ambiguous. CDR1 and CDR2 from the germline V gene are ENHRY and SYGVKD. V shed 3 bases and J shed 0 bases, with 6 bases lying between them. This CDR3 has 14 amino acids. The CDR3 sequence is CAISDPDSGNTIYF. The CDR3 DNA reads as TGTGCCATCAGTGATCCAGACTCTGGAAACACCATATATTTT.

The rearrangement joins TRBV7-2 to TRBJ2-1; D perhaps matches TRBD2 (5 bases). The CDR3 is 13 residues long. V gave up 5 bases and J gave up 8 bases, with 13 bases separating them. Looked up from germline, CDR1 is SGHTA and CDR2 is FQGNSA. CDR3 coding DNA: TGTGCCAGCAGCCCACGATGGAGGTATGAGCAGTTCTTC. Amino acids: CASSPRWRYEQFF.

The CDR3 nucleotides are TGTGCCAGCAGTTCGAACCCTCAGTTGAACACTGAAGCTTTCTTT. It encodes CASSSNPQLNTEAFF. The chain combines TRBV28 with TRBJ1-1; D unclear. The CDR3 runs 15 residues. V lost 4 bases, J lost 0 bases, and 12 bases lay in between. Germline assignment: CDR1 MDHEN and CDR2 SYDVKM.

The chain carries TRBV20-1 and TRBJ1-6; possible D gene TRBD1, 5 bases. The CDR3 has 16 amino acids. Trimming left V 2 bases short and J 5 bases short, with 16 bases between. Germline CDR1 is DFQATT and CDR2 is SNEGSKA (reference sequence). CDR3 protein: CSARNPGAGHNSPLHF. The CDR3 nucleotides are TGCAGTGCTAGAAATCCCGGGGCAGGGCATAATTCACCCCTCCACTTT.

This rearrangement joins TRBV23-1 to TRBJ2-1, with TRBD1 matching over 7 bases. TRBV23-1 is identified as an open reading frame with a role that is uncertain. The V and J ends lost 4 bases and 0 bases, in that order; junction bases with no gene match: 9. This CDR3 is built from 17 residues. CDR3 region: CASSPNRTGSSYNEQFF. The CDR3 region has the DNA TGCGCCAGCAGTCCCAATCGGACAGGCAGCTCCTACAATGAGCAGTTCTTC.

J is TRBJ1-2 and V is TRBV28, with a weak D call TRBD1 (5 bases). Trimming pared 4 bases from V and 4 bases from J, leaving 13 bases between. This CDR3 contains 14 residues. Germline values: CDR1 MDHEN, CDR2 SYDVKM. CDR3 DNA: TGTGCCAGCAGTTCATCCAGGGTGGTCTATGGCTACACCTTC. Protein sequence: CASSSSRVVYGYTF.

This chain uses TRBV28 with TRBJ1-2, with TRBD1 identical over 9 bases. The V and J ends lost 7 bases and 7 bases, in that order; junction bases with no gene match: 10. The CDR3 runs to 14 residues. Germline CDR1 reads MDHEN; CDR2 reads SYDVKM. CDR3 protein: CASTTGDRAPGYTF. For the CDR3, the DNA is TGTGCCAGCACCACGGGGGACAGGGCCCCTGGCTACACCTTC.

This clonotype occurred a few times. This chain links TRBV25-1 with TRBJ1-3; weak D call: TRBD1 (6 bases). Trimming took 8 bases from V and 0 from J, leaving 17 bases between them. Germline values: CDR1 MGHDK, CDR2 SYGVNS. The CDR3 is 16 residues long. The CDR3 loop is CASGYGGPTSGNTIYF. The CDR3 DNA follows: TGTGCCAGCGGGTATGGGGGCCCTACCTCTGGAAACACCATATATTTT.

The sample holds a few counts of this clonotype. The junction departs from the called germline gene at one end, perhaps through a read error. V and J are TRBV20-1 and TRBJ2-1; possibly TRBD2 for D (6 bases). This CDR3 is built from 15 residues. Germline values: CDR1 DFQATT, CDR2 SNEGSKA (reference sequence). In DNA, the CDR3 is TGCAGTGCTGAAGGCGGCCCCGGGAGCTACGATGAGCAGTTCTTC. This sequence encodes CSAEGGPGSYDEQFF.

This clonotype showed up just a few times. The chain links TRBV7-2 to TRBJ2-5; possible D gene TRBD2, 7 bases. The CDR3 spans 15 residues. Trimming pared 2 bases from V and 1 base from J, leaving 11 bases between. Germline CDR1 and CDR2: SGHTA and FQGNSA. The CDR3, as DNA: TGTGCCAGCAGCTTACAGGGAGGGGGCCAAGAGACCCAGTACTTC. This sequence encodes CASSLQGGGQETQYF.

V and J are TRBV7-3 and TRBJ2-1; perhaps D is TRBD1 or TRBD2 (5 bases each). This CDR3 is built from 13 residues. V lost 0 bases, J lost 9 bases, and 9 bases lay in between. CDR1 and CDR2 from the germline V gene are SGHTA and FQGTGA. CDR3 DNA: TGTGCCAGCAGCTTAACGAGGGACGGTGAGCAGTTCTTC. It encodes CASSLTRDGEQFF.

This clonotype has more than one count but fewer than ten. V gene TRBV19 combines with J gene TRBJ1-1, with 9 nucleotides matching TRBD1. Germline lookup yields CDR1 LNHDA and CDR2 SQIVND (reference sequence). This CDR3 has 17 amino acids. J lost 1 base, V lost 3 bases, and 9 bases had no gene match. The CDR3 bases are TGTGCCAGTAGTATGATCCGTTGGGACAGGGAGAACACTGAAGCTTTCTTT. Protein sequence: CASSMIRWDRENTEAFF.

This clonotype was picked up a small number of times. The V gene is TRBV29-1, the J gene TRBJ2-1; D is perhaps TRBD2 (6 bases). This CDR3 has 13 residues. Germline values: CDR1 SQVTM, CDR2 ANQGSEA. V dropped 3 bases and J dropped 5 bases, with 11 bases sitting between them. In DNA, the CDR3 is TGCAGCGTTGAGGCTAGCGCCCACAATGAGCAGTTCTTC. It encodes CSVEASAHNEQFF.